This T cell receptor beta chain was documented in a study of blood T cell repertoires in COVID-19. The overall study: The United States, Italy and Spain provided the acute and convalescent COVID-19 samples. Sources were T cells, B-cell-depleted T cells, or PBMCs; the material itself was cDNA or gDNA.

The authors' processing: Estimates of nucleated cell counts were drawn from the amplification of reference gene primers. Sequencing used immunoSEQ multiplex PCR; TCRdb keeps in-frame clones, though not all of them. V and J calls and clone size are given by that table; D and trimming were obtained from the DNA. The table shows around 300,000 clones, with roughly 89% occurring only once. The V end was cut by 3 bases, the J end by 0 bases, with 8 bases between. CDR1 is MGHRA, CDR2 YSYEKL, per germline. This CDR3 region has 15 residues. Source material: peripheral blood. This sequence joins TRBV4-1 and TRBJ1-4; D remains unclear. The receptor was derived from a woman aged 35 to 49 who had recovered from COVID-19. CDR3 loop: CASSHPGTTNEKLFF. CDR3 in DNA: TGCGCCAGCAGCCACCCGGGAACAACTAATGAAAAACTGTTTTTT.